The entry below describes one TCR beta chain. Its target is not known. These data belong to a study of T cells in tuberculosis. The wider study: IGRA-negative adolescents, IGRA-positive adolescents with latent tuberculosis and adults with active tuberculosis formed this South African cohort.

The study's findings and limits: Active tuberculosis TCR-alpha repertoires lay closer to GMM-specific TCRs than IGRA-negative controls, suggesting clonal expansion.

The CDR3 has 14 amino acids. Trimming at V came to 3 bases and at J to 6 bases, leaving 4 bases not matched to a gene. Germline V gene lookup returns CDR1 MDHEN and CDR2 SYDVKM. Sequencing was performed with immunoSEQ multiplex PCR; in TCRdb, only in-frame clones are kept and a portion is missing. The repertoire includes 25,000 to 35,000 clones, approximately 94% of them detected once, and 7.5% to 9.5% sits in the top ten. The sample comprised PBMCs. This TCR derives from a donor aged 5-35 years with latent tuberculosis or without tuberculosis infection. The gene calls are TRBV28 and TRBJ2-2, with 7 positions matching TRBD2. DNA for the CDR3: TGTGCCAGCAGTTTGCGGGGGTCGGCCGGGGAGCTGTTTTTT. Residues: CASSLRGSAGELFF.